This TCR beta chain was recovered during a study of blood T cell repertoires in COVID-19. The germline V gene encodes CDR1 SEHNR and CDR2 FQNEAQ (reference sequence). This CDR3 has 14 amino acids. V gave up 2 bases and J gave up 5 bases; unmatched junction bases: 1. Profiled with immunoSEQ multiplex PCR; TCRdb holds only in-frame clones, not every one. The table shows approximately 330,000 clones, with over 80% occurring only once. It was during active infection that Seattle patients were enrolled and then longitudinally followed. The V gene is TRBV7-9, the J gene TRBJ2-7; 12 bases map to TRBD2. The TCR comes from a man younger than 45 with COVID-19, enrolled during active disease. Sequencing was carried out using peripheral blood. CDR3 residues: CASSLTSGGHEQYF. The CDR3 nucleotides read TGTGCCAGCAGCTTAACTAGCGGGGGGCACGAGCAGTACTTC.